What follows describes a single T cell receptor beta chain. A junction end diverges from the germline sequence, so it may reflect a read error. These data are taken from a study of cytomegalovirus exposure and HLA in healthy donors. CDR3 size: 15 residues. Germline CDR1 and CDR2: GTSNPN and SVGIG (reference sequence). Primers included in the PCR were 60 Vbeta and 13 Jbeta primers. The assay was immunoSEQ multiplex PCR, and TCRdb's table has in-frame clones only and misses some. The sample data list 41,000 or so clones. The TCR sequence derives from a man between 25 and 39 years old in good health and CMV-seronegative. The sample was PBMCs. The V and J genes are TRBV30 and TRBJ1-1; weak D call: TRBD1 (5 bases). The CDR3 loop reads CAGLSGGRSNTEDFF. CDR3 DNA: TGTGCCGGGCTCTCGGGGGGGAGATCGAACACTGAAGATTTCTTT.